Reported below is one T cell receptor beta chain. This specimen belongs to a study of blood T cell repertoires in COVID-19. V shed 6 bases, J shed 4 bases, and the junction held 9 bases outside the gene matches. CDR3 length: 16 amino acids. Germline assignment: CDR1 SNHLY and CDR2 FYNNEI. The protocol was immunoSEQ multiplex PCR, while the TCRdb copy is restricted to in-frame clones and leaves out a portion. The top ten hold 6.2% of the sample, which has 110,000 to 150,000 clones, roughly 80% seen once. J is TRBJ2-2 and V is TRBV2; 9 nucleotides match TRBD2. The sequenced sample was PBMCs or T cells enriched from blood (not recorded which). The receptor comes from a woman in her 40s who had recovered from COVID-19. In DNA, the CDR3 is TGTGCCAGCAGCCCGCAGCGGGGGGACATCACCGGGGAGCTGTTTTTT. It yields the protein CASSPQRGDITGELFF.